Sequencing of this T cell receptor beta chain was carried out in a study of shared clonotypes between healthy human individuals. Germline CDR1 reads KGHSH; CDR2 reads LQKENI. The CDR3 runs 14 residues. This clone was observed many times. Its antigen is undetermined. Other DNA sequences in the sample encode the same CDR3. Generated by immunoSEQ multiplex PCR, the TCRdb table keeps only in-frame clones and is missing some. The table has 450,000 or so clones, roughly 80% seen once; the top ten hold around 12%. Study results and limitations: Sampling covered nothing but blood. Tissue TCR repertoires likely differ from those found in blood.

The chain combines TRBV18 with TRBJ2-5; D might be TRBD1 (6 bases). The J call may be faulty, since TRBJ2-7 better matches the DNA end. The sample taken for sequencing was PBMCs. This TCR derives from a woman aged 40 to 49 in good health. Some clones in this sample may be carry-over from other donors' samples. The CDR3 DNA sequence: TGTGCCAGCTCACCATCCTGGGACACCTACGAGCAGTACTTC. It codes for CASSPSWDTYEQYF.